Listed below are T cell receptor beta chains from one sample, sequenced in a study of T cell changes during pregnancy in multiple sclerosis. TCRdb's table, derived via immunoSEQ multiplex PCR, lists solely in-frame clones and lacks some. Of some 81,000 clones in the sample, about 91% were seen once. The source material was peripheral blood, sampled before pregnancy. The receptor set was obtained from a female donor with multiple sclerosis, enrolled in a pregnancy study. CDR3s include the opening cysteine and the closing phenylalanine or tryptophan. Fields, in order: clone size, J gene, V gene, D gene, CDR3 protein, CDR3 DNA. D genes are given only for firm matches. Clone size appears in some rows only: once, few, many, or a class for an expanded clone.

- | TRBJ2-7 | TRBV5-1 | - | CASSPPSSYEQYF | TGCGCCAGCAGCCCCCCTAGCTCCTACGAGCAGTACTTC
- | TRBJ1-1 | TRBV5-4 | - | CASSSIQDTEAFF | TGTGCCAGCAGCTCAATACAGGACACTGAAGCTTTCTTT
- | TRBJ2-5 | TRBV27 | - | CASSLLVAPETQYF | TGTGCCAGCAGTTTATTAGTAGCACCAGAGACCCAGTACTTC
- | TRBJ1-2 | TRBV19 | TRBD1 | CASSIDLGTGIPWGYTF | TGTGCCAGTAGTATAGATCTTGGGACAGGGATCCCCTGGGGCTACACCTTC
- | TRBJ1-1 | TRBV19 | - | CASTRGQSANTEAFF | TGTGCCAGTACCCGCGGACAGTCCGCGAACACTGAAGCTTTCTTT
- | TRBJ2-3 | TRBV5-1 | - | CASSLHRDSTSTDTQYF | TGCGCCAGCAGCTTGCACCGTGATTCAACTAGCACAGATACGCAGTATTTT
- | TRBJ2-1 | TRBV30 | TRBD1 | CAWSGGAGGHSYNEQFF | TGTGCCTGGAGTGGCGGGGCAGGGGGCCACTCCTACAATGAGCAGTTCTTC
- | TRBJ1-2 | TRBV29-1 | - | CSVESSSGYTF | TGCAGCGTTGAATCTAGCAGTGGCTACACCTTC
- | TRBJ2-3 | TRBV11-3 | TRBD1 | CASSIRGTDTQYF | TGTGCCAGCAGCATCAGGGGGACAGATACGCAGTATTTT
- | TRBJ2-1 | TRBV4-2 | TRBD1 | CASSQGQGFDEQFF | TGTGCCAGCAGCCAAGGACAGGGATTCGATGAGCAGTTCTTC
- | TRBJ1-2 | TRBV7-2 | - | CASSPDRNYGYTF | TGTGCCAGCAGCCCCGACAGGAACTATGGCTACACCTTC
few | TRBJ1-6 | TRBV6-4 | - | CASSVTGLNSPLHF | TGTGCCAGCAGTGTGACAGGTCTTAATTCACCCCTCCACTTT
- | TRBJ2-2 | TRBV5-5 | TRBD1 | CASSSGQGAGELFF | TGTGCCAGCAGCTCGGGACAGGGCGCCGGGGAGCTGTTTTTT
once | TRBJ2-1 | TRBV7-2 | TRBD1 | CASSLGQGAPNYNEQFF | TGTGCCAGCAGCTTGGGACAGGGGGCCCCCAACTACAATGAGCAGTTCTTC
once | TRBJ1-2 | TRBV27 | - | CASSLSLGTNYGYTF | TGTGCCAGCAGTTTATCTTTGGGCACGAACTATGGCTACACCTTC
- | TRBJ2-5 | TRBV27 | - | CASSLRQAYGETQYF | TGTGCCAGCAGTCTGAGACAGGCCTATGGGGAGACCCAGTACTTC
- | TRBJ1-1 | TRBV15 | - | CATQGRGTEAFF | TGTGCCACCCAGGGGAGGGGGACTGAAGCTTTCTTT
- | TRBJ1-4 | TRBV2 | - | CASSVDTSSGATNEKLFF | TGTGCCAGCAGTGTTGACACCTCATCGGGGGCAACTAATGAAAAACTGTTTTTT
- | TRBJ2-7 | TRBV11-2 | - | CASSSSTTPDYEQYF | TGTGCCAGCAGCTCCTCCACCACACCTGACTACGAGCAGTACTTC
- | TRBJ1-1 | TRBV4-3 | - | CASSQESGTNTEAFF | TGCGCCAGCAGCCAAGAGTCTGGCACGAACACTGAAGCTTTCTTT